The 5 T cell receptor beta chains below come from one sample, sequenced in a study of T cell repertoires in cytomegalovirus infection. Their recognized antigens are unknown. TCRdb redid the calling of the reads with MiXCR, one entry per CDR3 protein. The table shows 100,000 to 150,000 distinct CDR3 sequences, with approximately 30% occurring only once. Sequencing was performed on CD8+ T cells from cultured PBMCs, taken from culture after CMV antigen stimulation. These receptors were collected from a human donor in good health (CMV status not recorded). Some clones in this sample may be carry-over from other donors' samples.

This clonotype was recorded at least ten times. This chain uses TRBV6-5 with TRBJ2-7; D not certain. Trimming shortened V by 2 bases and J by 6 bases, and 11 bases separated the two germline ends. The germline V gene encodes CDR1 MNHEY and CDR2 SVGAGI. There are 13 residues in the CDR3. The chain's CDR3 is CASSYGPGGEQYF. The CDR3 DNA is TGTGCCAGCAGTTACGGGCCGGGCGGCGAGCAGTACTTC.

This clonotype showed up just a few times. This rearrangement joins TRBV12-3 or TRBV12-4 to TRBJ2-2; weak D call: TRBD1 (5 bases). Trimming stripped 6 bases from V and 8 bases from J, with 10 bases between. The CDR3 runs to 12 residues. This CDR3 reads CASSLGQGELFF. The CDR3, as DNA: TGTGCCAGCAGCCTGGGGCAGGGGGAGCTGTTTTTT.

V and J are TRBV6-1 and TRBJ1-1; unclear D gene. The CDR3 covers 14 residues. Trimming removed 4 bases from V and 1 base from J, with 10 bases in between. Germline V lookup: CDR1 MNHNS, CDR2 SASEGT. The CDR3 here is CASSVWEGNTEAFF. The CDR3 coding sequence is TGTGCCAGCAGTGTTTGGGAGGGGAACACTGAAGCTTTCTTT.

This CDR3 reads CASSRKGSPSGEQYF. CDR3 sequence (DNA): TGTGCCAGCAGCCGTAAGGGGAGCCCCTCGGGGGAGCAGTACTTC. This chain uses TRBV7-2 with TRBJ2-7; D is possibly TRBD1 or TRBD2 (5 bases each). Germline V gene sequence: CDR1 SGHTA, CDR2 FQGNSA. CDR3 length: 15 amino acids. Trimming cost V 5 bases and J 7 bases, with 21 bases left between them.

This clonotype was detected ten times or more. The CDR3 DNA follows: TGTGCCAGCAGGTCCCAAGGGGAGACCCAGTACTTC. The encoded protein is CASRSQGETQYF. This chain links TRBV7-9 with TRBJ2-5; D gene ambiguous. This CDR3 is built from 12 residues. Deletions cut 6 bases from V and 5 bases from J, with 10 bases between. The germline CDR1 and CDR2 sequences are SEHNR and FQNEAQ (reference sequence).